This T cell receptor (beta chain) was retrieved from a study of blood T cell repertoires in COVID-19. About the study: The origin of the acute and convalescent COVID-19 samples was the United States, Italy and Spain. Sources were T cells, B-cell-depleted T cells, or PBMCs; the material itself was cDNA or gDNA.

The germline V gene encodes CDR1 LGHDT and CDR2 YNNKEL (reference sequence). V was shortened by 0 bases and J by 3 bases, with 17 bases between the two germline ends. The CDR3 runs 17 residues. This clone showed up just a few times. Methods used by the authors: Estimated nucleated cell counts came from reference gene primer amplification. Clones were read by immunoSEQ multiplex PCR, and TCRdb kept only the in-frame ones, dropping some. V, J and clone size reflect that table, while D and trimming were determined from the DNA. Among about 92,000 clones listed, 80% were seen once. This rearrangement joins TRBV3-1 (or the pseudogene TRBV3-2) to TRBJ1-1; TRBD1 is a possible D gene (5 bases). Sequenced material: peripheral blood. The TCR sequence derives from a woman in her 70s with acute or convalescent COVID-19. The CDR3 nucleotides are TGTGCCAGCAGCCAAGAGGCCTATCGACAGACTTACACTGAAGCTTTCTTT. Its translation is CASSQEAYRQTYTEAFF.